Sequencing of this T cell receptor beta chain was carried out in a study of cytomegalovirus exposure and HLA in healthy donors. The CDR3 contains 12 residues. The germline CDR1 and CDR2 sequences are GTSNPN and SVGIG (reference sequence). Trimming left V 0 bases short and J 4 bases short, with 7 bases between. Findings and caveats of the study: Previously analyzed data showed that most TCR beta V segments were productive at a frequency of about 90% or about 30%. DRB1 showed the most TCR associations and HLA-C the fewest in a later analysis, as rates varied by HLA locus.

On this clone: Its antigen is not known.

The PCR employed 60 Vbeta primers together with 13 Jbeta primers. How the authors handled the data: Later, an analysis found about 80 million unique TCR beta chains, and 8.5 million to 14 million of these were shared. TCRdb keeps only in-frame clones here, not all; method: immunoSEQ multiplex PCR. V and J calls and clone size are those listed in that table; D and trimming were worked out from the DNA. This table holds some 150,000 clones, just under 90% found once. This receptor was taken from a woman aged 25 to 39 in good health and CMV-seronegative. V and J are TRBV30 and TRBJ2-7, with no clear D. Sequencing used PBMCs. This CDR3 is CAWSVFGYEQYF. The CDR3 DNA is TGTGCCTGGAGTGTATTCGGTTACGAGCAGTACTTC.